A selection of T cell receptor beta chains follows, all from one sample in a study of PD-1 blockade in classical Hodgkin lymphoma. Libraries were prepared by immunoSEQ multiplex PCR; TCRdb keeps only in-frame clonotypes and omits some of them. The sample consists of some 90,000 clones, around four fifths of them appearing once. The starting material was peripheral blood mononuclear cells (PBMCs), obtained before the fourth cycle of nivolumab. All receptors derive from a human donor with classical Hodgkin lymphoma. Each CDR3 is given with its conserved first and last residue. Fields, in order: J gene, V gene, clone size, CDR3 protein. Some rows mark clone size as missing; the rest say once, few, many or name a class of expanded clone.

j_gene: TRBJ1-1
v_gene: TRBV6-1
abundance: once
CDR3aa: CASSERTGKAFF

j_gene: TRBJ1-5
v_gene: TRBV29-1
abundance: NA
CDR3aa: CSVVSPGGGIQPQHF

j_gene: TRBJ2-6
v_gene: TRBV10-3
abundance: NA
CDR3aa: CANSPGQGPGANVLTF

j_gene: TRBJ1-6
v_gene: TRBV19
abundance: NA
CDR3aa: CASRGGGNNSPLHF

j_gene: TRBJ2-1
v_gene: TRBV5-8
abundance: NA
CDR3aa: CASSSPYGVYNEQFF

j_gene: TRBJ2-5
v_gene: TRBV7-9
abundance: NA
CDR3aa: CASSFLGGGETQYF

j_gene: TRBJ1-3
v_gene: TRBV6-5
abundance: NA
CDR3aa: CASRFDRVGNTIYF

j_gene: TRBJ2-7
v_gene: TRBV25-1
abundance: NA
CDR3aa: CASSEYRSEQYF

j_gene: TRBJ2-2
v_gene: TRBV9
abundance: NA
CDR3aa: CASSVVGTGELFF

j_gene: TRBJ2-6
v_gene: TRBV7-8
abundance: NA
CDR3aa: CASRRIMGQGFGANVLTF

j_gene: TRBJ1-4
v_gene: TRBV19
abundance: few
CDR3aa: CASGDRDNEKLFF

j_gene: TRBJ2-7
v_gene: TRBV25-1
abundance: NA
CDR3aa: CASSEPGNHEQYF

j_gene: TRBJ1-4
v_gene: TRBV10-3
abundance: NA
CDR3aa: CAISGGGQPNEKLFF

j_gene: TRBJ1-1
v_gene: TRBV6-1
abundance: NA
CDR3aa: CASSRQGDTEAFF

j_gene: TRBJ2-1
v_gene: TRBV4-3
abundance: NA
CDR3aa: CASSQEDSASGINEQFF

j_gene: TRBJ2-1
v_gene: TRBV23-1
abundance: NA
CDR3aa: CASSQSGLTSGRADFF

j_gene: TRBJ2-7
v_gene: TRBV6-1
abundance: NA
CDR3aa: CASSDRQGYEQYF

j_gene: TRBJ2-7
v_gene: TRBV29-1
abundance: many
CDR3aa: CSVLQNRGIYEQYF

j_gene: TRBJ2-1
v_gene: TRBV6-5
abundance: NA
CDR3aa: CASRDNNEQFF

j_gene: TRBJ2-3
v_gene: TRBV6-6
abundance: NA
CDR3aa: CASSLLESGDTQYF

j_gene: TRBJ2-7
v_gene: TRBV5-1
abundance: NA
CDR3aa: CASSLINHEQYF

j_gene: TRBJ2-5
v_gene: TRBV4-3
abundance: many
CDR3aa: CASSPGRGWGQETQYF

j_gene: TRBJ1-2
v_gene: TRBV6-5
abundance: NA
CDR3aa: CASSKAVGGYTF

j_gene: TRBJ2-5
v_gene: TRBV5-6
abundance: few
CDR3aa: CASSLAAFQETQYF

j_gene: TRBJ2-7
v_gene: TRBV29-1
abundance: NA
CDR3aa: CSVELSYEQYF

j_gene: TRBJ1-2
v_gene: TRBV4-3
abundance: NA
CDR3aa: CASSLGGVPSRDGYTF

j_gene: TRBJ2-7
v_gene: TRBV18
abundance: NA
CDR3aa: CASSPPGRAEQYF

j_gene: TRBJ1-4
v_gene: TRBV28
abundance: NA
CDR3aa: CASSSPRQGYEKLFF

j_gene: TRBJ1-1
v_gene: TRBV6-5
abundance: NA
CDR3aa: CASSSRTEAFF

j_gene: TRBJ2-7
v_gene: TRBV29-1
abundance: NA
CDR3aa: CSVVVARGDYEQYF

j_gene: TRBJ1-1
v_gene: TRBV7-7
abundance: few
CDR3aa: CASSTDRNTEAFF

j_gene: TRBJ1-2
v_gene: TRBV20-1
abundance: once
CDR3aa: CSARRRYGYTF

j_gene: TRBJ1-6
v_gene: TRBV25-1
abundance: NA
CDR3aa: CASSELGSPLHF

j_gene: TRBJ2-3
v_gene: TRBV5-1
abundance: NA
CDR3aa: CASSLASSVAVTQYF

j_gene: TRBJ2-2
v_gene: TRBV10-3
abundance: NA
CDR3aa: CAISENQGTGELFF

j_gene: TRBJ1-1
v_gene: TRBV10-3
abundance: NA
CDR3aa: CAIRIGGGTEAFF

j_gene: TRBJ1-1
v_gene: TRBV10-2
abundance: NA
CDR3aa: CASSDYQGWEVEAFF

j_gene: TRBJ1-6
v_gene: TRBV9
abundance: NA
CDR3aa: CASSVEDRGRSPLHF

j_gene: TRBJ2-1
v_gene: TRBV9
abundance: NA
CDR3aa: CASRSGRANEQFF

j_gene: TRBJ1-1
v_gene: TRBV5-6
abundance: few
CDR3aa: CASSWRGTGNTEAFF

j_gene: TRBJ2-7
v_gene: TRBV19
abundance: NA
CDR3aa: CASSGTSGSYEQYF

j_gene: TRBJ2-3
v_gene: TRBV5-4
abundance: NA
CDR3aa: CASSYGQVPFTDTQYF

j_gene: TRBJ1-2
v_gene: TRBV7-3
abundance: NA
CDR3aa: CASSPGQGNGYTF

j_gene: TRBJ1-2
v_gene: TRBV10-3
abundance: NA
CDR3aa: CAIGTGANYGYTF

j_gene: TRBJ2-3
v_gene: TRBV6-5
abundance: NA
CDR3aa: CASSYSSGLGTDTQYF

j_gene: TRBJ2-5
v_gene: TRBV28
abundance: NA
CDR3aa: CASSSTLVEETQYF

j_gene: TRBJ2-5
v_gene: TRBV6-5
abundance: few
CDR3aa: CASSSSGNQETQYF

j_gene: TRBJ1-2
v_gene: TRBV19
abundance: NA
CDR3aa: CASSTERTSYGYTF

j_gene: TRBJ2-3
v_gene: TRBV5-1
abundance: NA
CDR3aa: CASTLLQGAGDTQYF

j_gene: TRBJ1-1
v_gene: TRBV27
abundance: NA
CDR3aa: CASTQLGQKAFF

j_gene: TRBJ1-4
v_gene: TRBV4-1
abundance: NA
CDR3aa: CASSQDWSATNEKLFF

j_gene: TRBJ1-1
v_gene: TRBV19
abundance: medium-sized
CDR3aa: CASRAGGTEAFF

j_gene: TRBJ2-1
v_gene: TRBV18
abundance: NA
CDR3aa: CASSPAGATYNEQFF

j_gene: TRBJ1-5
v_gene: TRBV21-1
abundance: NA
CDR3aa: CASSKVSSGGAEYQPQHF

j_gene: TRBJ1-1
v_gene: TRBV7-2
abundance: NA
CDR3aa: CASRLRQGINTEAFF

j_gene: TRBJ1-2
v_gene: TRBV5-1
abundance: NA
CDR3aa: CASSFGQGANYGYTF

j_gene: TRBJ1-1
v_gene: TRBV7-2
abundance: NA
CDR3aa: CASSLDRAEAFF

j_gene: TRBJ1-4
v_gene: TRBV7-8
abundance: NA
CDR3aa: CASSLRGQVNEKLFF